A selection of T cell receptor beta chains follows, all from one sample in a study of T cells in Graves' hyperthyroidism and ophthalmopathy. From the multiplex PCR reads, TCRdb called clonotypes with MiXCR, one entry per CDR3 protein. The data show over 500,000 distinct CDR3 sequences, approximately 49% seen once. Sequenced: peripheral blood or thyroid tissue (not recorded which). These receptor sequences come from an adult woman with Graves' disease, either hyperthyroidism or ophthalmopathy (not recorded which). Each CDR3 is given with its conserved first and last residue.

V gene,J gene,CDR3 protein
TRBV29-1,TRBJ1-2,CSAAFKAGGYTF
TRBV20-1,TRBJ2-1,CSARVPGTSGFDEQFF
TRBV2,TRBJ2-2,CASSELAGGTGELFF
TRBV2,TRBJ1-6,CASSGFAGIDSPLHF
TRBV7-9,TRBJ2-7,CASSLEQNAQYF
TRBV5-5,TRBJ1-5,CASSATGGGSNQPQHF
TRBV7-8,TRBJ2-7,CASGRRGNYEQYF
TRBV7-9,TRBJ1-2,CASSSTGRSGYTF
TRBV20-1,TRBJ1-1,CSARPRDTEAFF
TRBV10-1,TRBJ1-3,CASSSTTGAGNTIYF
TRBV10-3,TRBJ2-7,CATTDGPFYEQYF
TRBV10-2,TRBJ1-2,CASSVAVGGAYGYTF
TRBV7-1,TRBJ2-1,CASSSGWTSSYNEQFF
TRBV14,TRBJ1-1,CASRGPQGVGTEAFF
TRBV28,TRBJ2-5,CASSSHRKAQETQYF
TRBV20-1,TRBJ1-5,CSASRTSGRPQHF
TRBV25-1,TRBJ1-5,CASSEPGWQGPQPQHF
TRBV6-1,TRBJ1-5,CASSTTGNQPQHF
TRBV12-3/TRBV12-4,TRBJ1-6,CASSFGGYSPLHF
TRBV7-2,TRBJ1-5,CASSLQQGQPQHF
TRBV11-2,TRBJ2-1,CASSLGRHNEQFF
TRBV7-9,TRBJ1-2,CASSLGNRDGYTF
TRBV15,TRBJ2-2,CATSRDKGPGNTGELFF
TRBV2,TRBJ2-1,CASNGGDDNEQFF
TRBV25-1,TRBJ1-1,CASSAITRNTEAFF
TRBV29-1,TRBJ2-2,CSVAADTGELFF
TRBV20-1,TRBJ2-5,CSARDLWRGGQETQYF
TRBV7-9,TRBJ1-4,CASSLGGQNQKLFF
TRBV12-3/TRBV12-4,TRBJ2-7,CASTGRGREQYF
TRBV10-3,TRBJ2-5,CAISESGDQETQYF
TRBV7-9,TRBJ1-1,CASSQAGQGFEAFF
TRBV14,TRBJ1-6,CASSGGKGDNSPLHF
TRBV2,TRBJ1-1,CASSERVSEAFF
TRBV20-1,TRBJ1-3,CSAREFDRGTGNTIYF
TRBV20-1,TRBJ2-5,CSQLTGNQETQYF
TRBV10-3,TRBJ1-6,CAISEAAPNSPLHF
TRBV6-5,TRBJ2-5,CASSYERTEAYF
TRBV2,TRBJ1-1,CASNGQGSSTEAFF
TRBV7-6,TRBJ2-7,CASSLGGSLLYEQYF
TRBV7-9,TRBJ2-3,CASSSRGQRTDTQYF
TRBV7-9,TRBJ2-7,CASSPSPGFEQYF
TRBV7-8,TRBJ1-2,CASSLGGRVLGGYTF
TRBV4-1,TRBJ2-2,CASSQAQRTSGTGELFF
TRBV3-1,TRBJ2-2,CASSSFVPGELFF
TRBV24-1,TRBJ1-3,CATSDSDRVKHTIYF
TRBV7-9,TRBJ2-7,CASSPGLVGVYEQYF
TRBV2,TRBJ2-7,CASSGGWGAYEQYF
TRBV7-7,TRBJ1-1,CATIPGRSMNTEAFF
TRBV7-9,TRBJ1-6,CASSLEDFKGSPLHF
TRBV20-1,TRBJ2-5,CSAKGLAGVRQGVVRRETQYF
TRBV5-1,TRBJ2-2,CASSLEALNTGELFF
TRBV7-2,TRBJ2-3,CASSSYRGGSTDTQYF
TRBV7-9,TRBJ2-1,CASSPPSGANEQFF
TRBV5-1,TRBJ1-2,CASSFQQGDADGYTF
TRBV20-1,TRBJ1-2,CSARDFRLGQLSSGYTF
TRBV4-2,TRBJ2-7,CASSQTSGRGYEQYF
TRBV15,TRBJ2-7,CATSRAHAYEQYF
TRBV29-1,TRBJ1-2,CSARTGGGYTF
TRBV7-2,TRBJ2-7,CASSLEGRAGGPVHYEQYF
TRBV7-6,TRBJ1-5,CASSWDRDYNQPQHF